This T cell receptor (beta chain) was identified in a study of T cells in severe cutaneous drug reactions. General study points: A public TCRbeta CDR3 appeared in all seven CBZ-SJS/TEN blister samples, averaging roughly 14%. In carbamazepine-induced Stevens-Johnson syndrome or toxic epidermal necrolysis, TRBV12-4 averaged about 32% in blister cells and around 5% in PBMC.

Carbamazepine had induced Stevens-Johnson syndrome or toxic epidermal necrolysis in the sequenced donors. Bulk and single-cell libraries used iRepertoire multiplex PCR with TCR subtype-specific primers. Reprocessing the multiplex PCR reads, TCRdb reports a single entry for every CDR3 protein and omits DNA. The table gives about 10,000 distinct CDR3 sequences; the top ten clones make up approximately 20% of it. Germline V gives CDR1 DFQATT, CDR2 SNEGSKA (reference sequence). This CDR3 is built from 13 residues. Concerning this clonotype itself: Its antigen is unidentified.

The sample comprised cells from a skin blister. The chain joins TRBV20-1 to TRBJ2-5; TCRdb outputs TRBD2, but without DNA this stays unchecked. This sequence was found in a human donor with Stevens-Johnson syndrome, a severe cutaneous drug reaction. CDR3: CSAATSGIETQYF.